This TCR beta chain came from a study of T cell repertoires in aging, cancer and after chemotherapy. In its sample, this clonotype ranks as large. Amplification of TCR beta used genomic DNA extracted from peripheral blood. TRB rearrangements spanning V, D and J were amplified using mixed TRB-A/B primers. TCRdb analysed the multiplex PCR reads with MiXCR anew, one entry per CDR3 protein. The sample contains about 1,000 distinct CDR3 sequences, approximately 20% of which appear only once. The sample comprised blood. This receptor was taken from a human donor with a solid tumor.

The CDR3 protein is CASTRGDYGYTF. The CDR3 DNA sequence: TGTGCCAGCACCAGGGGGGACTATGGCTACACCTTC. The rearrangement links TRBV6-5 to TRBJ1-2, with 7 positions matching TRBD1. Germline loops: CDR1 MNHEY, CDR2 SVGAGI. V dropped 7 bases and J dropped 3; count of bases not matched to a gene: 2. CDR3 length: 12 amino acids.